The subject of this entry is one T cell receptor (beta chain). Its antigen is still unknown. V lost 4 bases and J lost 0; bases outside the gene matches: 2. The CDR3 consists of 14 residues. The germline V gene encodes CDR1 MNHEY and CDR2 SVGAGI. This entry comes from a study of graft-versus-host responses after intestinal transplantation. Repertoires were generated with immunoSEQ multiplex PCR, while TCRdb's copy carries only in-frame clones and drops some. Of over 100,000 clones detected, over 80% appear once; the ten largest clones hold around 0.12%. V gene TRBV6-5 combines with J gene TRBJ2-7, with 8 bases aligning to TRBD2. The sequencing here drew on unstimulated CD4+ T cells sorted from spleen or lymph node cells, taken before intestinal transplant. This receptor was obtained from a human donor who received an intestinal transplant. CDR3 amino acids: CASSLAGLSYEQYF. The DNA for the CDR3 is TGTGCCAGCAGTTTAGCGGGACTCTCCTACGAGCAGTACTTC.